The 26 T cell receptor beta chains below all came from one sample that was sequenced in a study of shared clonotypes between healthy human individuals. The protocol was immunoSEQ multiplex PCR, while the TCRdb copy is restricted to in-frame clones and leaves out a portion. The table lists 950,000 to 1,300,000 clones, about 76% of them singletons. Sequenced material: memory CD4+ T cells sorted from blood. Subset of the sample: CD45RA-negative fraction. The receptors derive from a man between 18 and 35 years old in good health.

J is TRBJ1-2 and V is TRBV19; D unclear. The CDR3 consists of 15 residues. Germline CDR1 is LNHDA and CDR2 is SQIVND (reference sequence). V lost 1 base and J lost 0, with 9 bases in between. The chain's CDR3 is CASSIAVGANYGYTF. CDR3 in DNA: TGTGCCAGTAGTATAGCCGTGGGCGCTAACTATGGCTACACCTTC.

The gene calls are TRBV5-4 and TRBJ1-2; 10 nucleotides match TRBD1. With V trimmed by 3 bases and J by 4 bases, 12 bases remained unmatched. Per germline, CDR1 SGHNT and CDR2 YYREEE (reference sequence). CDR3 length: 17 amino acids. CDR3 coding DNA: TGTGCCAGCAGCTCCGGGACAGGGGACCCCTCACTCTATGGCTACACCTTC. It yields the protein CASSSGTGDPSLYGYTF.

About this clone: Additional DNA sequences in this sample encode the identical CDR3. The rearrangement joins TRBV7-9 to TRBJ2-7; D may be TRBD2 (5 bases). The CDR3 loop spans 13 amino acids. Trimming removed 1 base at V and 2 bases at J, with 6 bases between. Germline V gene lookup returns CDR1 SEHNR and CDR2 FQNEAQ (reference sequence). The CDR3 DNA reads TGTGCCAGCAGCTTAGGTAGCGCCTACGAGCAGTACTTC. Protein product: CASSLGSAYEQYF.

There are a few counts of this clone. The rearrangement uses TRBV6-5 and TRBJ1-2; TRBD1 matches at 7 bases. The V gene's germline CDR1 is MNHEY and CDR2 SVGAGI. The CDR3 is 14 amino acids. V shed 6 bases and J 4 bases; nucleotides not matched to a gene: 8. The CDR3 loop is CASSPTGVTYGYTF. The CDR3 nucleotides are TGTGCCAGCAGCCCTACAGGGGTCACCTATGGCTACACCTTC.

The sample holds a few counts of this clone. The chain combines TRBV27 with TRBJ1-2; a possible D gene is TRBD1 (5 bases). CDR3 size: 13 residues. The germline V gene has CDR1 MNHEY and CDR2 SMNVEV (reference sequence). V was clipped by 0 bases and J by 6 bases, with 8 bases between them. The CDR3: CASSLSGGNGYTF. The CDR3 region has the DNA TGTGCCAGCAGTTTATCTGGGGGTAATGGCTACACCTTC.

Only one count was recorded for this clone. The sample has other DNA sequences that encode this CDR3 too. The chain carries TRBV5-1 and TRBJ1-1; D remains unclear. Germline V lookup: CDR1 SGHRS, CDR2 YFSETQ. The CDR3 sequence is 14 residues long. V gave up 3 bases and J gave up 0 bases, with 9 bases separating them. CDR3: CASSSQVMNTEAFF. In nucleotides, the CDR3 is TGCGCCAGCAGCTCCCAGGTTATGAACACTGAAGCTTTCTTT.

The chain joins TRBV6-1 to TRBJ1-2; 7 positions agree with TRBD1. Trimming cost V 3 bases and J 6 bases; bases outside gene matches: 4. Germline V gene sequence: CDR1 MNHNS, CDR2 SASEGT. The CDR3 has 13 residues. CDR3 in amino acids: CASSEKGADGYTF. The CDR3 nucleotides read TGTGCCAGCAGTGAGAAGGGGGCAGATGGCTACACCTTC.

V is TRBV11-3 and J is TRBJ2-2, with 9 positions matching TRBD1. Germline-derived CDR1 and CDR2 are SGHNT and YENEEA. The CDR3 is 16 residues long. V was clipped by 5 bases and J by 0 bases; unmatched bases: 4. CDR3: CASSTGTGTNTGELFF. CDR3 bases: TGTGCCAGCAGCACAGGGACAGGGACGAACACCGGGGAGCTGTTTTTT. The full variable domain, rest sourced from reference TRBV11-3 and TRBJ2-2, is EAGVVQSPRYKIIEKKQPVAFWCNPISGHNTLYWYLQNLGQGPELLIRYENEEAVDDSQLPKDRFSAERLKGVDSTLKIQPAELGDSAVYLCASSTGTGTNTGELFFGEGSRLTVL.

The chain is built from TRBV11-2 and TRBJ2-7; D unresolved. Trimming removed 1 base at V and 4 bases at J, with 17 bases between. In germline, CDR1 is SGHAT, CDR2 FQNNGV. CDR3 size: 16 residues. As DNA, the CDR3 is TGTGCCAGCAGCTTAGGGGCAGATTCACCCGATTACGAGCAGTACTTC. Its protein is CASSLGADSPDYEQYF.

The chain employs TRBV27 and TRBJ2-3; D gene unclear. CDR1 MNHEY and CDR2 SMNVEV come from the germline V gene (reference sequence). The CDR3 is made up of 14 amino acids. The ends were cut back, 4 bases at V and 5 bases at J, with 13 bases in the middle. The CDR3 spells CASSSPLTGDTQYF. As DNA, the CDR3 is TGTGCCAGCAGTTCCCCTTTGACGGGAGATACGCAGTATTTT.

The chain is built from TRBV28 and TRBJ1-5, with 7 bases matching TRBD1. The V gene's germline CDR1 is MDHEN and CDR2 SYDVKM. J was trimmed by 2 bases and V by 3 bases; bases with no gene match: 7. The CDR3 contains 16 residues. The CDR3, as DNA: TGTGCCAGCAGTTTGCCCGGGACAGCGGGCAATCAGCCCCAGCATTTT. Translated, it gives CASSLPGTAGNQPQHF.

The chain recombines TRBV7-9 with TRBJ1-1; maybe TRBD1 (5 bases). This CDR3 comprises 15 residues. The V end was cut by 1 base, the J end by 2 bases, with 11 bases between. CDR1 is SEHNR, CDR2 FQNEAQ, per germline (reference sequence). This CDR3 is CASSLGPGRNTEAFF. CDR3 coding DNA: TGTGCCAGCAGCTTAGGTCCAGGGAGAAACACTGAAGCTTTCTTT.

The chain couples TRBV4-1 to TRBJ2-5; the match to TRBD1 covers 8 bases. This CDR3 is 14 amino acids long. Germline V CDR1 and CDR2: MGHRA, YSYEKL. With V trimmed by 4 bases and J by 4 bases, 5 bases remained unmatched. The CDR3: CASSLSGGGETQYF. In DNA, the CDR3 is TGCGCCAGCAGCCTTTCAGGGGGCGGAGAGACCCAGTACTTC.

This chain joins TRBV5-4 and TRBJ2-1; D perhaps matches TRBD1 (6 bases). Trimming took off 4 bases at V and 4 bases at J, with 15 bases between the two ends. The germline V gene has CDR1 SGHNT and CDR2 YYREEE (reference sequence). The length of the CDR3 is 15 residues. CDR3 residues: CASSLGGWGYNEQFF. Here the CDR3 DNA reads TGTGCCAGCAGCCTAGGGGGATGGGGGTACAATGAGCAGTTCTTC.

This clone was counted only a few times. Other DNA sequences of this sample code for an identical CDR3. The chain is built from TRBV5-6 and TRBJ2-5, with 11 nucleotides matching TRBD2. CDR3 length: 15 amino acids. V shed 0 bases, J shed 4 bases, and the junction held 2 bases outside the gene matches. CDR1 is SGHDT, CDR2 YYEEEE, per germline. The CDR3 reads CASSLGLAGGETQYF. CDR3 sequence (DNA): TGTGCCAGCAGCTTGGGGCTAGCGGGAGGAGAGACCCAGTACTTC.

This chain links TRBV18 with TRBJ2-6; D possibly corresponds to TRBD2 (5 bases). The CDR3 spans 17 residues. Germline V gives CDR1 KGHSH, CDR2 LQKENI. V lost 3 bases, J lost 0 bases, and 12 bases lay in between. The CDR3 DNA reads TGTGCCAGCTCACCGCCGACGGGAAGCTCTGGGGCCAACGTCCTGACTTTC. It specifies CASSPPTGSSGANVLTF.

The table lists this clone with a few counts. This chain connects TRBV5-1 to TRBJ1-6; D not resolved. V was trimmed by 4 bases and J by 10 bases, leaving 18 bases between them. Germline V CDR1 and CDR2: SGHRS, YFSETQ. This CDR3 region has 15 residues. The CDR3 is CASSPEDPGRSPLHF. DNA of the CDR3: TGCGCCAGCAGCCCGGAGGACCCCGGGAGGTCACCCCTCCACTTT.

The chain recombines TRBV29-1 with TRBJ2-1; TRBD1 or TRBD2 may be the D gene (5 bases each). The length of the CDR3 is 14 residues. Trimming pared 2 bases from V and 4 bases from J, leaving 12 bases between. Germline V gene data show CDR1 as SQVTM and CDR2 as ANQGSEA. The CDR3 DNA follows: TGCAGCGTTGAAAAAGTCGAGGGGTACAATGAGCAGTTCTTC. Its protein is CSVEKVEGYNEQFF.

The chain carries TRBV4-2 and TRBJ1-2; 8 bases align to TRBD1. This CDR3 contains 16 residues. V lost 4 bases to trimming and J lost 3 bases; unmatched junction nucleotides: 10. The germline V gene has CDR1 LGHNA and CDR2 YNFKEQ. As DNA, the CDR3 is TGTGCCAGCAGCCTCCTAGCGGCAGGGGGCGACTATGGCTACACCTTC. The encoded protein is CASSLLAAGGDYGYTF.

The CDR3 DNA reads TGTGCCAGCACCCGGGGAGCGGGACAGGGTTCCAATGAGCAGTTCTTC. It specifies CASTRGAGQGSNEQFF. The chain is built from TRBV28 and TRBJ2-1, with 9 bases lining up with TRBD1. The CDR3 extends over 16 amino acids. With 7 bases clipped from V and 6 bases from J, the junction kept 13 bases outside the gene matches. The germline V gene has CDR1 MDHEN and CDR2 SYDVKM.

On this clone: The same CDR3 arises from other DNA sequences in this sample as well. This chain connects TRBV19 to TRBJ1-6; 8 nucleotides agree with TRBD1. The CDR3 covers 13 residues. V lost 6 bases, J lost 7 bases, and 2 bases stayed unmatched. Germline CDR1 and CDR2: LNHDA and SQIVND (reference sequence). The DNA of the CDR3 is TGTGCCAGTAGGGACAGGGTGAATTCACCCCTCCACTTT. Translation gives CASRDRVNSPLHF.

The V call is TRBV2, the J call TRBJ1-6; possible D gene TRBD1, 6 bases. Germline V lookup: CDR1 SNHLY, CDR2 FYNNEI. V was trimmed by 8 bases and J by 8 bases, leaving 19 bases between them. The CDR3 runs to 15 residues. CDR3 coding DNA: TGTGCCAGCTGGTCGGGGGCTCTCGGGGATTCACCCCTCCACTTT. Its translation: CASWSGALGDSPLHF. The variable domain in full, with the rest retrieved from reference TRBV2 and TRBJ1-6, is EPEVTQTPSHQVTQMGQEVILRCVPISNHLYFYWYRQILGQKVEFLVSFYNNEISEKSEIFDDQFSVERPDGSNFTLKIRSTKLEDSAMYFCASWSGALGDSPLHFGNGTRLTVT.

CDR3 sequence: CASSYSGQGLSYEQYF. In DNA form, the CDR3 reads TGTGCCAGCAGTTACTCCGGACAGGGCCTCTCCTACGAGCAGTACTTC. The chain uses TRBV6-5 and TRBJ2-7; 8 nucleotides agree with TRBD1. Germline values: CDR1 MNHEY, CDR2 SVGAGI. With V trimmed by 0 bases and J by 0 bases, 4 bases remained unmatched. The CDR3 consists of 16 residues.

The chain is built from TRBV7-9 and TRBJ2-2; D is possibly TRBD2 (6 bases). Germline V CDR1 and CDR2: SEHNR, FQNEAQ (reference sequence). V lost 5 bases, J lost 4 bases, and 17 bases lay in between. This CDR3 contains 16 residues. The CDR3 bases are TGTGCCAGCAGCCTCCCGGGGGTAGGCGGCACCGGGGAGCTGTTTTTT. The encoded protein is CASSLPGVGGTGELFF.

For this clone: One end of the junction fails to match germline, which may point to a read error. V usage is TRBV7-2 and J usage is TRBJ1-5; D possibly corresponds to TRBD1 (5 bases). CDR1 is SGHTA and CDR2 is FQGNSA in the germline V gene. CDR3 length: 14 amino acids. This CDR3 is CASSFRRGNRPQHF. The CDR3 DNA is TGTGCCAGCAGCTTTCGGAGGGGCAATCGGCCCCAGCATTTT. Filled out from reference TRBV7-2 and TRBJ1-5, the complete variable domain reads GAGVSQSPSNKVTEKGKDVELRCDPISGHTALYWYRQSLGQGLEFLIYFQGNSAPDKSGLPSDRFSAERTGGSVSTLTIQRTQQEDSAVYLCASSFRRGNRPQHFGDGTRLSIL.

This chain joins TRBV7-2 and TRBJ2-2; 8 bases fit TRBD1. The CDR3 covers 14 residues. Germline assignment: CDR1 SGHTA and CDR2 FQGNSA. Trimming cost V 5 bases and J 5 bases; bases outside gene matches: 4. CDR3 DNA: TGTGCCAGCAGCATTAGACAGGGGACCGGGGAGCTGTTTTTT. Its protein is CASSIRQGTGELFF. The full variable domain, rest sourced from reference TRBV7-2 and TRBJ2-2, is GAGVSQSPSNKVTEKGKDVELRCDPISGHTALYWYRQSLGQGLEFLIYFQGNSAPDKSGLPSDRFSAERTGGSVSTLTIQRTQQEDSAVYLCASSIRQGTGELFFGEGSRLTVL.